The rows below give T cell receptor beta chains drawn from one sample of a study of T cells after yellow fever vaccination. One entry per CDR3 protein, called by TCRdb with MiXCR from the 5' RACE reads. Of roughly 140,000 distinct CDR3 sequences in the sample, approximately 7.7% were seen once. The sequenced sample was CD4+ T cells sorted from PBMCs, obtained 5 days after the yellow fever booster vaccination. The receptors here all came from a man aged 30 to 45 who received the YFV17D yellow fever vaccine. CDR3s include the opening cysteine and the closing phenylalanine or tryptophan. A D gene is named only where the DNA matches it firmly. Clone size is not always given. Where it is, it says once, few, many or a class for expanded clones.

j_call,v_call,d_call,clone_size,cdr3_aa,cdr3_nt
TRBJ2-3,TRBV5-1,TRBD2,many,CASSLSGGPPDTQYF,TGCGCCAGCAGCTTGTCGGGAGGGCCGCCAGATACGCAGTATTTT
TRBJ1-6,TRBV30,.,many,CAYARENSPLHF,TGTGCCTACGCCCGGGAGAATTCACCCCTCCACTTT
TRBJ2-1,TRBV7-9,.,many,CASSPPAGGLYNEQFF,TGTGCCAGCAGCCCCCCGGCAGGGGGACTCTACAATGAGCAGTTCTTC
TRBJ2-5,TRBV24-1,.,few,CATRGELRETQYF,TGTGCCACTCGTGGGGAGCTTAGGGAGACCCAGTACTTC
TRBJ2-1,TRBV19,.,.,CASSIMYSGQSSYNEQFF,TGTGCCAGTAGTATTATGTATAGCGGCCAGTCCTCCTACAATGAGCAGTTCTTC
TRBJ2-7,TRBV6-2/TRBV6-3,.,many,CASKYRDTLYEQYF,TGTGCCAGCAAGTACCGGGACACCCTCTACGAGCAGTACTTC
TRBJ2-6,TRBV7-3,.,many,CASSSRAGANVLTF,TGTGCCAGCAGCAGCCGGGCTGGGGCCAACGTCCTGACTTTC
TRBJ2-5,TRBV7-9,TRBD2,many,CASSLASGSRETQYF,TGTGCCAGCAGCTTAGCCAGCGGGAGTCGAGAGACCCAGTACTTC
TRBJ1-4,TRBV20-1,.,.,CSAPTRSEKLFF,TGCAGTGCCCCAACGCGGAGTGAAAAACTGTTTTTT
TRBJ2-7,TRBV4-2,TRBD2,.,CASGPRASGTSSYEQYF,TGTGCCAGCGGCCCTCGGGCTAGCGGGACGAGCTCCTACGAGCAGTACTTC
TRBJ2-7,TRBV10-3,.,many,CATGTPSSYEQYF,TGTGCCACCGGGACGCCGAGCTCCTACGAGCAGTACTTC
TRBJ2-7,TRBV11-2,TRBD2,many,CASSLAGGPYEQYF,TGTGCCAGCAGCTTGGCGGGAGGTCCCTACGAGCAGTACTTC
TRBJ2-1,TRBV5-4,TRBD2,.,CASSSPGLAAYNEQFF,TGTGCCAGCAGCAGCCCGGGACTAGCAGCCTACAATGAGCAGTTCTTC
TRBJ1-2,TRBV12-3/TRBV12-4,TRBD1,many,CASSPKQGADGDYTF,TGTGCCAGCAGCCCCAAACAGGGGGCTGATGGAGACTACACCTTC
TRBJ2-5,TRBV5-1,.,many,CASSLAGNIQETQYF,TGCGCCAGCAGCTTGGCCGGTAACATCCAAGAGACCCAGTACTTC
TRBJ1-4,TRBV29-1,.,many,CSVEDGPF,TGCAGCGTTGAGGACGGTCCGTTT
TRBJ2-1,TRBV10-3,TRBD2,many,CAITNSGSTYNEQFF,TGTGCCATCACCAATAGCGGGAGTACCTACAATGAGCAGTTCTTC
TRBJ2-5,TRBV7-9,TRBD2,many,CASSSLPSGRAKETQYF,TGTGCCAGCAGCTCACTCCCTAGCGGGAGGGCCAAGGAGACCCAGTACTTC
TRBJ2-3,TRBV20-1,.,many,CSGTISVSTDTQYF,TGCAGTGGAACCATTAGCGTGAGCACAGATACGCAGTATTTT
TRBJ2-2,TRBV18,TRBD2,many,CASSPALAATNTGELFF,TGTGCCAGCTCACCCGCACTAGCGGCTACGAACACCGGGGAGCTGTTTTTT
TRBJ2-7,TRBV7-2,.,few,CASMGIYEQYF,TGTGCCTCCATGGGCATTTACGAGCAGTACTTC
TRBJ2-5,TRBV3-1,.,many,CASSPLRDSGQETQYF,TGTGCCAGCAGCCCCCTGCGGGATAGCGGCCAAGAGACCCAGTACTTC
TRBJ2-1,TRBV20-1,TRBD2,few,CSARDGLAGGFSYNEQFF,TGCAGTGCTAGAGATGGACTAGCGGGAGGCTTCTCCTACAATGAGCAGTTCTTC
TRBJ2-3,TRBV27,TRBD2,many,CASSRSGGGSFTDTQYF,TGTGCCAGCAGCCGATCGGGCGGCGGGAGCTTCACAGATACGCAGTATTTT
TRBJ1-6,TRBV27,.,many,CATSLGGASYNSPLHF,TGTGCCACCAGTCTAGGGGGGGCATCCTATAATTCACCCCTCCACTTT
TRBJ1-1,TRBV6-5,.,many,CASSSPDSEAFF,TGTGCCAGCAGTTCCCCGGACAGTGAAGCTTTCTTT
TRBJ2-5,TRBV20-1,.,.,CSANPQANLQETQYF,TGCAGTGCGAACCCCCAGGCGAACCTCCAAGAGACCCAGTACTTC
TRBJ2-3,TRBV20-1,TRBD2,many,CSEFKAGVGSTDTQYF,TGCAGTGAATTCAAAGCGGGAGTGGGGAGCACAGATACGCAGTATTTT
TRBJ2-5,TRBV5-1,.,.,CASSLVAFSYQETQYF,TGCGCCAGCAGCTTGGTGGCATTCTCGTACCAAGAGACCCAGTACTTC
TRBJ2-7,TRBV5-1,.,many,CASSPQKGEQYF,TGCGCCAGCAGCCCTCAAAAGGGCGAGCAGTACTTC